This entry features one TCR beta chain sequence. Some clones are missing from TCRdb's copy, which holds only in-frame ones; the method was immunoSEQ multiplex PCR. The table lists roughly 47,000 clones, 93% of them singletons. This specimen belongs to a study of cytomegalovirus exposure and HLA in healthy donors. Trimming removed 3 bases from V and 5 bases from J; junction bases left unmatched: 10. CDR3 length equals 15 residues. CDR1 and CDR2 (germline): SGDLS, YYNGEE. Sequencing input: PBMCs. The J gene is TRBJ2-7, the V gene TRBV9, with TRBD2 identical over 8 bases. The receptor comes from a woman aged 18-30 years in good health and CMV-seronegative. CDR3 sequence (DNA): TGTGCCAGCAGCGAGAGGAGCGGGGGTCTCCACGAGCAGTACTTC. Residues: CASSERSGGLHEQYF.